A selection of T cell receptor beta chains follows, all from one sample in a study of blood T cell repertoires in COVID-19. Sequencing was performed with immunoSEQ multiplex PCR; in TCRdb, only in-frame clones are kept and a portion is missing. The data hold over 100,000 clones, with 79% observed a single time. The sequenced sample consisted of peripheral blood. These TCRs come from a woman of 80 years or more with acute or convalescent COVID-19. CDR3s include the opening cysteine and the closing phenylalanine or tryptophan. D genes are given only for firm matches. Rows may omit the clone size; those that give it use once, few, many or a size class.

size: .
J: TRBJ1-2
D: .
V: TRBV19
DNA: TGTGCCAGTAGCAGGGGCCAAGGGGCGCACTATGGCTACACCTTC
CDR3: CASSRGQGAHYGYTF

size: .
J: TRBJ1-3
D: .
V: TRBV30
DNA: TGTGCCTGGATTTGGGGGGGCCTGGGAAACACCATATATTTT
CDR3: CAWIWGGLGNTIYF

size: .
J: TRBJ2-5
D: .
V: TRBV3-1/TRBV3-2
DNA: TGTGCCAGCAGCCACGGGACTCCTCGAAGTGGGACCCAGTACTTC
CDR3: CASSHGTPRSGTQYF

size: .
J: TRBJ1-2
D: TRBD1
V: TRBV29-1
DNA: TGCAGCGTTGCCCTCGACAGGGAGGACACCTTC
CDR3: CSVALDREDTF

size: .
J: TRBJ2-5
D: TRBD1
V: TRBV6-1
DNA: TGTGCCAGCAGTGAATCTGGGGACAGTCGGGGGACCCAGTACTTC
CDR3: CASSESGDSRGTQYF

size: .
J: TRBJ2-7
D: .
V: TRBV11-1
DNA: TGTGCCAGCAACGGATTCGAGGACTCCTACGAGCAGTACTTC
CDR3: CASNGFEDSYEQYF

size: .
J: TRBJ1-6
D: .
V: TRBV18
DNA: TGTGCCAGCTCACCTCAGGAGGATTCACCCCTCCACTTT
CDR3: CASSPQEDSPLHF

size: few
J: TRBJ1-5
D: .
V: TRBV4-3
DNA: TGCGCCAGCAGCCAAGAATTTCGGGATCAGCCCCAGCATTTT
CDR3: CASSQEFRDQPQHF

size: .
J: TRBJ2-7
D: .
V: TRBV11-2
DNA: TGTGCCAGCAGCTTAGTCTCGAGGGCAAGGGAGCAGTACTTC
CDR3: CASSLVSRAREQYF

size: .
J: TRBJ1-3
D: .
V: TRBV6-5
DNA: TGTGCCAGCAGTTTCGGGGGGGGAGGTGGAAACACCATATATTTT
CDR3: CASSFGGGGGNTIYF

size: .
J: TRBJ2-3
D: TRBD2
V: TRBV7-2
DNA: TGTGCCAGCAGCGTATACGGGGGGGCAGGGGATACGCAGTATTTT
CDR3: CASSVYGGAGDTQYF

size: .
J: TRBJ1-4
D: .
V: TRBV29-1
DNA: TGCAGCGCTGGACAGATAAATGAAAAACTGTTTTTT
CDR3: CSAGQINEKLFF

size: .
J: TRBJ1-2
D: .
V: TRBV5-1
DNA: TGCGCCAGCAGCTTGGGAGCCGTCCTAGGCTATGGCTACACCTTC
CDR3: CASSLGAVLGYGYTF

size: .
J: TRBJ1-4
D: TRBD1
V: TRBV7-2
DNA: TGTGCCAGCAGGCTCCAGGGGGCAACTAATGAAAAACTGTTTTTT
CDR3: CASRLQGATNEKLFF

size: .
J: TRBJ2-2
D: .
V: TRBV7-2
DNA: TGTGCCAGCAGCTTATATTCCGGGGAGCTGTTTTTT
CDR3: CASSLYSGELFF

size: .
J: TRBJ1-3
D: TRBD1
V: TRBV6-5
DNA: TGTGCCAGCAGTCCGACAGGGGTTAGAAACACCATATATTTT
CDR3: CASSPTGVRNTIYF

size: .
J: TRBJ2-5
D: TRBD1
V: TRBV5-1
DNA: TGCGCCAGCAGCTTGGAGACAGGGATCGGAGAGACCCAGTACTTC
CDR3: CASSLETGIGETQYF

size: .
J: TRBJ1-2
D: TRBD1
V: TRBV27
DNA: TGTGCCAGCAGTTCGACAGGGGGCTATGGCTACACCTTC
CDR3: CASSSTGGYGYTF

size: .
J: TRBJ2-2
D: TRBD1
V: TRBV6-5
DNA: TGTGCCAGCAGTTACGGGACAGCTAACACCGGGGAGCTGTTTTTT
CDR3: CASSYGTANTGELFF

size: few
J: TRBJ2-3
D: .
V: TRBV19
DNA: TGTGCCAGCCGAACGGGCGGGATCAGAGATACGCAGTATTTT
CDR3: CASRTGGIRDTQYF

size: .
J: TRBJ1-1
D: TRBD1
V: TRBV7-3
DNA: TGTGCCAGCAGCCCTACAGGGGGCCGAACTGAAGCTTTCTTT
CDR3: CASSPTGGRTEAFF

size: .
J: TRBJ2-1
D: .
V: TRBV7-7
DNA: TGTGCTAGCAGCTTAGATCAGGACTTCTACAATGAGCAGTTCTTC
CDR3: CASSLDQDFYNEQFF

size: .
J: TRBJ1-5
D: .
V: TRBV10-3
DNA: TGTGCCATCGGGACTCCCAATCAGCCCCAGCATTTT
CDR3: CAIGTPNQPQHF

size: .
J: TRBJ1-4
D: .
V: TRBV24-1
DNA: TGTGCCACCTCCGACAGGTGGGGGGAAAAACTGTTTTTT
CDR3: CATSDRWGEKLFF

size: once
J: TRBJ2-7
D: TRBD2
V: TRBV6-2/TRBV6-3
DNA: TGTGCCAGCAGCAGGACTAGCGGGACCCCGAACGAGCAGTACTTC
CDR3: CASSRTSGTPNEQYF

size: .
J: TRBJ1-4
D: TRBD1
V: TRBV5-4
DNA: TGTGCCAGCAGCTTGGGACAGGGCGAAAAACTGTTTTTT
CDR3: CASSLGQGEKLFF

size: .
J: TRBJ2-1
D: TRBD2
V: TRBV11-3
DNA: TGTGCCAGCAGCTCCGGGACTAGCGGGAGTCATGAGCAGTTCTTC
CDR3: CASSSGTSGSHEQFF

size: .
J: TRBJ1-3
D: .
V: TRBV7-2
DNA: TGTGCCAGCAGCTCAACCCTGACAGGCTCTGGAAACACCATATATTTT
CDR3: CASSSTLTGSGNTIYF

size: .
J: TRBJ1-4
D: .
V: TRBV4-3
DNA: TGCGCCAGCAGCCAAGAACAGGGCCCGGTCAATGAAAAACTGTTTTTT
CDR3: CASSQEQGPVNEKLFF

size: .
J: TRBJ2-1
D: .
V: TRBV4-3
DNA: TGCGCCAGCAGCCAAGCAAGGGGTTTAAGGAACAATGAGCAGTTCTTC
CDR3: CASSQARGLRNNEQFF

size: .
J: TRBJ1-6
D: TRBD1
V: TRBV7-8
DNA: TGTGCCAGCAGCCAGACAGGGGGCAGGTCACCCCTCCACTTT
CDR3: CASSQTGGRSPLHF